These 25 T cell receptor beta chains came from one sample sequenced in a study of blood T cell repertoires in COVID-19. Some clones are missing from TCRdb's copy, which holds only in-frame ones; the method was immunoSEQ multiplex PCR. This table holds tens of thousands of clones, 80% to 90% found once. What was sequenced was peripheral blood. These receptors all come from a man between 65 and 85 years old with active or convalescent COVID-19.

V gene TRBV28 combines with J gene TRBJ1-3; 8 bases line up with TRBD1. Unmatched junction bases numbered 16, after V lost 3 bases and J lost 0 bases. The CDR3 spans 20 residues. CDR1 is MDHEN and CDR2 is SYDVKM in the germline V gene. CDR3 in amino acids: CASSFYWGGTGRLSGNTIYF. The DNA of the CDR3 is TGTGCCAGCAGTTTTTATTGGGGGGGGACAGGAAGGCTCTCTGGAAACACCATATATTTT. Together with reference TRBV28 and TRBJ1-3, the CDR3 gives the full variable domain: DVKVTQSSRYLVKRTGEKVFLECVQDMDHENMFWYRQDPGLGLRLIYFSYDVKMKEKGDIPEGYSVSREKKERFSLILESASTNQTSMYLCASSFYWGGTGRLSGNTIYFGEGSWLTVV.

The chain couples TRBV2 to TRBJ2-2; TRBD2 agrees at 13 bases. Trimming removed 5 bases from V and 6 bases from J; junction bases left unmatched: 9. The CDR3 is 17 residues long. Looked up from germline, CDR1 is SNHLY and CDR2 is FYNNEI. DNA for the CDR3: TGTGCCAGCAGTCTCACCGGACTAGCGGGAGTCCCCGGGGAGCTGTTTTTT. Protein product: CASSLTGLAGVPGELFF.

The chain joins TRBV19 to TRBJ1-4; 7 nucleotides line up with TRBD1. Germline CDR1 and CDR2: LNHDA and SQIVND (reference sequence). The CDR3 runs 14 residues. For the CDR3, the DNA is TGTGCAAAGATAGTAGGGGGCCTGAATGAAAAACTGTTTTTT. Translation gives CAKIVGGLNEKLFF.

The sample holds a few counts of this clone. This chain connects TRBV28 to TRBJ1-3, with D possibly TRBD1 on 6 matching bases. CDR3 size: 15 residues. Germline V lookup: CDR1 MDHEN, CDR2 SYDVKM. The germline V and J ends were trimmed by 3 bases and 0 bases, with 9 bases remaining between them. For the CDR3, the DNA is TGTGCCAGCAGTTTGGACAGCGACTCTGGAAACACCATATATTTT. This sequence encodes CASSLDSDSGNTIYF.

V gene TRBV18 combines with J gene TRBJ1-1; 8 bases match TRBD1. V lost 5 bases to trimming and J lost 5 bases; unmatched junction nucleotides: 1. The CDR3 totals 12 residues. Germline V gives CDR1 KGHSH, CDR2 LQKENI. The CDR3 spells CASSGQGTEAFF. CDR3 nucleotide sequence: TGTGCCAGCTCAGGACAGGGTACTGAAGCTTTCTTT.

The chain combines TRBV6-6 with TRBJ1-5; D ambiguous. CDR1 is MNHNY, CDR2 SVGAGI, per germline (reference sequence). With 3 bases removed from V and 5 bases from J, the gap between germline ends came to 5 bases. CDR3 size: 12 residues. The CDR3 region is CASSYPDQPQHF. CDR3 DNA sequence: TGTGCCAGCAGTTATCCGGATCAGCCCCAGCATTTT.

The J gene is TRBJ2-7, the V gene TRBV5-1; D is uncertain. Trimming cost V 5 bases and J 3 bases, with 18 bases left between them. This CDR3 contains 15 residues. Per germline, CDR1 SGHRS and CDR2 YFSETQ. The CDR3 DNA sequence: TGCGCCAGCAGAACTTTTAGTGGTTCGGGCTACGAGCAGTACTTC. Its protein product is CASRTFSGSGYEQYF. The whole variable domain, remainder taken from reference TRBV5-1 and TRBJ2-7, is KAGVTQTPRYLIKTRGQQVTLSCSPISGHRSVSWYQQTPGQGLQFLFEYFSETQRNKGNFPGRFSGRQFSNSRSEMNVSTLELGDSALYLCASRTFSGSGYEQYFGPGTRLTVT.

The chain recombines TRBV6-5 with TRBJ2-1; D possibly corresponds to TRBD1 (5 bases). Trimming took 0 bases from V and 12 from J, leaving 12 bases between them. Germline CDR1 reads MNHEY; CDR2 reads SVGAGI. CDR3 length equals 13 residues. The CDR3 reads CASSYSRRQGQFF. The CDR3 coding sequence is TGTGCCAGCAGTTACTCGAGGCGTCAGGGGCAGTTCTTC.

V is TRBV5-1 and J is TRBJ1-2, with 7 positions matching TRBD1. V shed 4 bases, J shed 4 bases, and the junction held 7 bases outside the gene matches. The CDR3 totals 14 residues. Germline V gene data show CDR1 as SGHRS and CDR2 as YFSETQ. CDR3 protein: CASSVGQARYGYTF. The DNA for the CDR3 is TGCGCCAGCAGCGTCGGACAGGCCCGCTATGGCTACACCTTC.

The chain carries TRBV6-2 or TRBV6-3 and TRBJ2-5; TRBD2 matches at 9 bases. V lost 0 bases and J lost 5; bases outside the gene matches: 7. Germline V gene data show CDR1 as MNHEY and CDR2 as SVGEGT. The CDR3 sequence is 16 residues long. The CDR3 sequence is CASSYSGSGSRETQYF. CDR3 DNA sequence: TGTGCCAGCAGTTACTCGGGTAGCGGGAGTCGGGAGACCCAGTACTTC.

This clone has only one observation. This chain links TRBV27 with TRBJ2-7, with D possibly being TRBD2 (6 bases). V was shortened by 5 bases and J by 1 base, with 12 bases between the two germline ends. The CDR3 has 14 amino acids. Per germline, CDR1 MNHEY and CDR2 SMNVEV (reference sequence). CDR3 region: CASSPEGWSYEQYF. CDR3 DNA sequence: TGTGCCAGCAGTCCGGAGGGTTGGTCCTACGAGCAGTACTTC.

The chain has TRBV6-1 and TRBJ2-1; 13 nucleotides match TRBD2. The V gene's germline CDR1 is MNHNS and CDR2 SASEGT. CDR3 length: 17 residues. The junction had 5 bases not matched to a gene; V was cut back by 0 bases and J by 6 bases. The CDR3 spells CASSEALLAGGPNEQFF. As DNA, the CDR3 is TGTGCCAGCAGTGAAGCGCTACTAGCGGGAGGGCCCAATGAGCAGTTCTTC.

The gene calls are TRBV19 and TRBJ1-5; TRBD1 aligns across 9 bases. After removal of 5 bases from V and 2 bases from J, the junction contained 7 bases not matched to a gene. Per germline, CDR1 LNHDA and CDR2 SQIVND (reference sequence). This CDR3 spans 16 amino acids. The CDR3 DNA follows: TGTGCCAGTAGTTTCCAGGGACAGGGTGGCAATCAGCCCCAGCATTTT. This translates into CASSFQGQGGNQPQHF.

The chain carries TRBV5-1 and TRBJ2-3; TRBD2 matches 9 bases. The CDR3 contains 16 residues. J was trimmed by 1 base and V by 3 bases; bases with no gene match: 6. Germline CDR1 SGHRS, CDR2 YFSETQ. In nucleotides, the CDR3 is TGCGCCAGCAGCTATGGGGCTAGCGGGGGCACAGATACGCAGTATTTT. Translating it yields CASSYGASGGTDTQYF.

V is TRBV5-1 and J is TRBJ2-5; weak D call: TRBD2 (5 bases). This CDR3 is 13 amino acids long. Looked up from germline, CDR1 is SGHRS and CDR2 is YFSETQ. The ends were cut back, 3 bases at V and 5 bases at J, with 11 bases in the middle. The CDR3 region is CASSSGSTETQYF. DNA of the CDR3: TGCGCCAGCAGCTCGGGGAGCACGGAGACCCAGTACTTC. The full variable domain, with the rest looked up from reference TRBV5-1 and TRBJ2-5, is KAGVTQTPRYLIKTRGQQVTLSCSPISGHRSVSWYQQTPGQGLQFLFEYFSETQRNKGNFPGRFSGRQFSNSRSEMNVSTLELGDSALYLCASSSGSTETQYFGPGTRLLVL.

This clone was observed a few times. The rearrangement joins TRBV6-2 or TRBV6-3 to TRBJ2-6; 10 bases agree with TRBD2. With 5 bases clipped from V and 1 base from J, the junction kept 2 bases outside the gene matches. The V gene's germline CDR1 is MNHEY and CDR2 SVGEGT. The length of the CDR3 is 16 residues. The CDR3 DNA reads as TGTGCCAGCAGTACTAGCGGGAATTCTGGGGCCAACGTCCTGACTTTC. Its translation is CASSTSGNSGANVLTF.

This chain uses TRBV10-3 with TRBJ1-2, with D hard to call. V lost 0 bases to trimming and J lost 1 base, with 6 bases between them. This CDR3 has 14 residues. Per the germline V gene, CDR1 is ENHRY and CDR2 is SYGVKD. CDR3: CAISESGRNYGYTF. CDR3 in DNA: TGTGCCATCAGTGAGTCTGGCCGTAACTATGGCTACACCTTC.

J is TRBJ2-7 and V is TRBV28; the match to TRBD2 covers 9 bases. Trimming removed 5 bases from V and 2 bases from J; junction bases left unmatched: 10. Germline V gene lookup returns CDR1 MDHEN and CDR2 SYDVKM. The CDR3 loop spans 16 amino acids. The CDR3: CASSLISSGKTYEQYF. As DNA, the CDR3 is TGTGCCAGCAGTCTTATATCTAGCGGGAAAACCTACGAGCAGTACTTC.

The chain employs TRBV27 and TRBJ2-7, with D maybe TRBD1 (6 bases). Looked up from germline, CDR1 is MNHEY and CDR2 is SMNVEV (reference sequence). This CDR3 contains 15 residues. Trimming removed 3 bases from V and 1 base from J, with 13 bases in between. CDR3 in DNA: TGTGCCAGCAGTTTCGGGACGACAGGATCCTACGAGCAGTACTTC. Amino acid sequence: CASSFGTTGSYEQYF.

This chain links TRBV5-1 with TRBJ2-3; 7 bases line up with TRBD1. V shed 4 bases and J 4 bases; nucleotides not matched to a gene: 12. The CDR3 runs 16 residues. The germline V gene has CDR1 SGHRS and CDR2 YFSETQ. CDR3 protein: CASSALAGTAADTQYF. Written as DNA, the CDR3 is TGCGCCAGCAGCGCCCTGGCCGGGACAGCAGCAGATACGCAGTATTTT.

This chain joins TRBV3-1 (or the pseudogene TRBV3-2) and TRBJ1-2; a weak D match, TRBD1 (5 bases). Germline loops: CDR1 LGHDT, CDR2 YNNKEL (reference sequence). With 6 bases removed from V and 1 base from J, the gap between germline ends came to 18 bases. The length of the CDR3 is 16 residues. CDR3 sequence reads: CASSRGVGAFNYGYTF. CDR3 coding DNA: TGTGCCAGCAGTCGCGGGGTAGGGGCCTTTAACTATGGCTACACCTTC.

The chain links TRBV5-1 to TRBJ2-7; 7 nucleotides match TRBD2. From germline, CDR1 is SGHRS and CDR2 YFSETQ. V gave up 0 bases and J gave up 2 bases; unmatched junction bases: 5. CDR3 length: 15 amino acids. Here the CDR3 reads CASSLEGGTTYEQYF. DNA for the CDR3: TGCGCCAGCAGCTTGGAGGGAGGGACGACCTACGAGCAGTACTTC.

The chain has TRBV28 and TRBJ1-2; D is possibly TRBD1 (5 bases). Germline V gene lookup returns CDR1 MDHEN and CDR2 SYDVKM. CDR3 length equals 15 residues. Trimming took 2 bases from V and 5 from J, leaving 15 bases between them. CDR3 sequence: CASSLRLGRTYGYTF. Here the CDR3 DNA reads TGTGCCAGCAGTTTAAGGTTGGGCAGGACATATGGCTACACCTTC.

V and J are TRBV6-1 and TRBJ1-6; tentatively, D is TRBD1 (6 bases). Germline V gene sequence: CDR1 MNHNS, CDR2 SASEGT. The V gene lost 0 bases and the J gene lost 7 bases, with 10 bases spanning the gap. The length of the CDR3 is 15 residues. DNA for the CDR3: TGTGCCAGCAGTGAAGCGCTGGGGGCAAATTCACCCCTCCACTTT. Protein: CASSEALGANSPLHF.

The chain recombines TRBV2 with TRBJ2-2; 8 nucleotides line up with TRBD1. Germline values: CDR1 SNHLY, CDR2 FYNNEI. This CDR3 is built from 16 residues. V shed 0 bases and J 2 bases; nucleotides not matched to a gene: 2. Here the CDR3 DNA reads TGTGCCAGCAGTGAAGCTACAGGGGGTAACACCGGGGAGCTGTTTTTT. This encodes CASSEATGGNTGELFF.